Each of the 10 T cell receptor beta chains below was sequenced from the same sample in a study of tumor-infiltrating lymphocytes in primary liver carcinoma. Unsorted whole blood yielded blood RNA, and germline DNA was extracted as well. TCR beta cDNA was made from 400 to 500 ng total RNA with a constant-region primer. A slightly modified ARM-PCR protocol with three nested multiplex PCR rounds produced these TCR beta libraries. Primers for the first two PCR rounds were TRBV1-TRBV30 forward primers and a C-beta reverse primer (10 cycles per round). TCRdb passed the multiplex PCR reads through MiXCR, listing each CDR3 protein once. The data contain just over 300,000 distinct CDR3 sequences, 50% to 75% of them seen just once; the ten biggest clones take up 17%. The sample consisted of peripheral blood. The receptors come from a woman aged 25 to 45 with primary liver carcinoma and hepatitis B virus infection.

As for this clonotype: A clone one base away is much larger, so this may be a read error. This chain links TRBV12-3 or TRBV12-4 with TRBJ2-3; 7 nucleotides match TRBD1. Near its end, the DNA agrees better with TRBJ1-5, so the J call may be wrong. The CDR3 contains 15 residues. The CDR3 spells CASSRQGGLVDTQHF. CDR3 nucleotides: TGTGCCAGCAGCCGACAGGGAGGGCTTGTGGATACGCAGCATTTT.

The table lists this clonotype with many counts. The chain has TRBV6-6 and TRBJ1-4; D is ambiguous. V dropped 2 bases and J dropped 8 bases, with 6 bases sitting between them. There are 12 residues in the CDR3. Germline lookup yields CDR1 MNHNY and CDR2 SVGAGI (reference sequence). The CDR3 DNA sequence: TGTGCCAGCAGTTACGGGCGGGAAAAACTGTTTTTT. Its translation: CASSYGREKLFF.

The chain has TRBV12-5 and TRBJ2-3; D is possibly TRBD2 (6 bases). This CDR3 contains 13 residues. Germline V gene data show CDR1 as LGHNT and CDR2 as FRNRAP. V was pared by 8 bases and J by 2 bases, with 11 bases between. Written as DNA, the CDR3 is TGTGCTAGTCATGCGGGGACCACAGATACGCAGTATTTT. Its translation is CASHAGTTDTQYF. The full variable domain, with the rest looked up from reference TRBV12-5 and TRBJ2-3, is DARVTQTPRHKVTEMGQEVTMRCQPILGHNTVFWYRQTMMQGLELLAYFRNRAPLDDSGMPKDRFSAEMPDATLATLKIQPSEPRDSAVYFCASHAGTTDTQYFGPGTRLTVL.

V is TRBV4-2 and J is TRBJ2-7; no reliable D call. The CDR3 has 13 residues. Trimming shortened V by 8 bases and J by 3 bases, and 14 bases separated the two germline ends. Germline V CDR1 and CDR2: LGHNA, YNFKEQ. The DNA of the CDR3 is TGTGCCAGCGGAGAGGACCATCTCTACGAGCAGTACTTC. Translating it yields CASGEDHLYEQYF.

This clonotype was seen just once. A much more abundant neighbour one base away suggests this may be a read error. The V gene is TRBV29-1, the J gene TRBJ2-1; 7 bases are a match to TRBD1. There are 14 residues in the CDR3. Germline CDR1 and CDR2: SQVTM and ANQGSEA. CDR3 region: CSGSRDRSYNEQSF. The DNA for the CDR3 is TGCAGCGGATCCCGGGACAGATCCTACAATGAGCAGTCCTTC.

A few counts support this clonotype. It is likely a read error, because the conserved phenylalanine at the end of the CDR3 is missing. The chain couples TRBV12-3 or TRBV12-4 to TRBJ2-5; no reliable D call. CDR3 length equals 15 residues. Trimming took 3 bases from V and 2 from J, leaving 13 bases between them. As DNA, the CDR3 is TGTGCCAGCAGTTTCCTGGGTGGGTCTCAAGAGACCCAGTACCTC. It is translated as CASSFLGGSQETQYL.

In this sample, this clonotype turned up many times. J is TRBJ2-5 and V is TRBV14; 7 nucleotides align to TRBD1. Per germline, CDR1 SGHDN and CDR2 FVKESK. This CDR3 has 13 residues. V trimming: 4 bases; J trimming: 7 bases; junction bases outside the gene matches: 6. This chain's CDR3 is CASSRDRERTQYF. CDR3 coding DNA: TGTGCCAGCAGCCGAGACAGGGAAAGGACCCAGTACTTC.

The genes are TRBV5-6 and TRBJ2-1, with 8 bases fitting TRBD2. J lost 8 bases, V lost 1 base, and 8 bases had no gene match. This CDR3 has 15 residues. The germline V gene encodes CDR1 SGHDT and CDR2 YYEEEE. Here the CDR3 reads CASSLFGLAPYEQFF. The CDR3 DNA is TGTGCCAGCAGCTTGTTTGGACTAGCACCGTATGAGCAGTTCTTC.

Comments on this clonotype: A much larger clone differs from this one at a single base, so this may be a read error. The chain couples TRBV6-6 to TRBJ2-5; 10 positions agree with TRBD1. Germline V CDR1 and CDR2: MNHNY, SVGAGI (reference sequence). This CDR3 region has 14 residues. The V and J ends lost 10 bases and 6 bases, in that order; junction bases with no gene match: 11. CDR3 region: CANSPMDRGKTQYF. CDR3 coding DNA: TGTGCCAACAGCCCGATGGACAGGGGGAAGACCCAGTACTTC.

Concerning this clonotype itself: This may arise from a read error, as a much more abundant clone is one base away. This chain joins TRBV12-3 or TRBV12-4 and TRBJ2-7, with 8 bases fitting TRBD2. Unmatched junction bases numbered 15, after V lost 10 bases and J lost 7 bases. The CDR3 loop spans 14 amino acids. The CDR3 spells CAIRRLAGREEQYF. For the CDR3, the DNA is TGTGCCATCAGGAGGCTAGCGGGCCGTGAAGAGCAGTACTTC.